This T cell receptor beta chain was documented in a study of blood T cell repertoires in COVID-19. V lost 4 bases to trimming and J lost 2 bases, with 3 bases between them. The CDR3 length is 11 residues. CDR1 and CDR2 (germline): SGHNT, YYREEE (reference sequence). TCRdb's table, derived via immunoSEQ multiplex PCR, lists solely in-frame clones and lacks some. This table has roughly 310,000 clones, almost 90% appearing once. The sequenced material came from peripheral blood. The chain links TRBV5-4 to TRBJ2-5; D ambiguous. This receptor was obtained from a woman aged 30 to 39 with COVID-19, enrolled during active disease. This CDR3 is CASSAQETQYF. In DNA form, the CDR3 reads TGTGCCAGCAGCGCGCAAGAGACCCAGTACTTC.